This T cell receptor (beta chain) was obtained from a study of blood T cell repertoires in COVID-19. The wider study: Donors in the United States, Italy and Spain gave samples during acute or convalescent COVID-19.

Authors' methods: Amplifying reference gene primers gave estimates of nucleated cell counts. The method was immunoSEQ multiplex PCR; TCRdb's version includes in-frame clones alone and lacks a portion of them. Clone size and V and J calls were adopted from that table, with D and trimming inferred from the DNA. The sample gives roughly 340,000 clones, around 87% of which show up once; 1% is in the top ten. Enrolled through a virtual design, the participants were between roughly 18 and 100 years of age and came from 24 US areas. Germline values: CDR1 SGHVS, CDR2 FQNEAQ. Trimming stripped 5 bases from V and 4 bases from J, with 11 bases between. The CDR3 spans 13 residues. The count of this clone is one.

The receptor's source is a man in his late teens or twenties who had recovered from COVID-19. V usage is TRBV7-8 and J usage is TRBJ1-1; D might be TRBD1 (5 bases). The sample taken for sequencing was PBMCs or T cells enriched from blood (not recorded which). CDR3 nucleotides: TGTGCCAGCAGCCCCCCCAGGGTCACTGAAGCTTTCTTT. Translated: CASSPPRVTEAFF.